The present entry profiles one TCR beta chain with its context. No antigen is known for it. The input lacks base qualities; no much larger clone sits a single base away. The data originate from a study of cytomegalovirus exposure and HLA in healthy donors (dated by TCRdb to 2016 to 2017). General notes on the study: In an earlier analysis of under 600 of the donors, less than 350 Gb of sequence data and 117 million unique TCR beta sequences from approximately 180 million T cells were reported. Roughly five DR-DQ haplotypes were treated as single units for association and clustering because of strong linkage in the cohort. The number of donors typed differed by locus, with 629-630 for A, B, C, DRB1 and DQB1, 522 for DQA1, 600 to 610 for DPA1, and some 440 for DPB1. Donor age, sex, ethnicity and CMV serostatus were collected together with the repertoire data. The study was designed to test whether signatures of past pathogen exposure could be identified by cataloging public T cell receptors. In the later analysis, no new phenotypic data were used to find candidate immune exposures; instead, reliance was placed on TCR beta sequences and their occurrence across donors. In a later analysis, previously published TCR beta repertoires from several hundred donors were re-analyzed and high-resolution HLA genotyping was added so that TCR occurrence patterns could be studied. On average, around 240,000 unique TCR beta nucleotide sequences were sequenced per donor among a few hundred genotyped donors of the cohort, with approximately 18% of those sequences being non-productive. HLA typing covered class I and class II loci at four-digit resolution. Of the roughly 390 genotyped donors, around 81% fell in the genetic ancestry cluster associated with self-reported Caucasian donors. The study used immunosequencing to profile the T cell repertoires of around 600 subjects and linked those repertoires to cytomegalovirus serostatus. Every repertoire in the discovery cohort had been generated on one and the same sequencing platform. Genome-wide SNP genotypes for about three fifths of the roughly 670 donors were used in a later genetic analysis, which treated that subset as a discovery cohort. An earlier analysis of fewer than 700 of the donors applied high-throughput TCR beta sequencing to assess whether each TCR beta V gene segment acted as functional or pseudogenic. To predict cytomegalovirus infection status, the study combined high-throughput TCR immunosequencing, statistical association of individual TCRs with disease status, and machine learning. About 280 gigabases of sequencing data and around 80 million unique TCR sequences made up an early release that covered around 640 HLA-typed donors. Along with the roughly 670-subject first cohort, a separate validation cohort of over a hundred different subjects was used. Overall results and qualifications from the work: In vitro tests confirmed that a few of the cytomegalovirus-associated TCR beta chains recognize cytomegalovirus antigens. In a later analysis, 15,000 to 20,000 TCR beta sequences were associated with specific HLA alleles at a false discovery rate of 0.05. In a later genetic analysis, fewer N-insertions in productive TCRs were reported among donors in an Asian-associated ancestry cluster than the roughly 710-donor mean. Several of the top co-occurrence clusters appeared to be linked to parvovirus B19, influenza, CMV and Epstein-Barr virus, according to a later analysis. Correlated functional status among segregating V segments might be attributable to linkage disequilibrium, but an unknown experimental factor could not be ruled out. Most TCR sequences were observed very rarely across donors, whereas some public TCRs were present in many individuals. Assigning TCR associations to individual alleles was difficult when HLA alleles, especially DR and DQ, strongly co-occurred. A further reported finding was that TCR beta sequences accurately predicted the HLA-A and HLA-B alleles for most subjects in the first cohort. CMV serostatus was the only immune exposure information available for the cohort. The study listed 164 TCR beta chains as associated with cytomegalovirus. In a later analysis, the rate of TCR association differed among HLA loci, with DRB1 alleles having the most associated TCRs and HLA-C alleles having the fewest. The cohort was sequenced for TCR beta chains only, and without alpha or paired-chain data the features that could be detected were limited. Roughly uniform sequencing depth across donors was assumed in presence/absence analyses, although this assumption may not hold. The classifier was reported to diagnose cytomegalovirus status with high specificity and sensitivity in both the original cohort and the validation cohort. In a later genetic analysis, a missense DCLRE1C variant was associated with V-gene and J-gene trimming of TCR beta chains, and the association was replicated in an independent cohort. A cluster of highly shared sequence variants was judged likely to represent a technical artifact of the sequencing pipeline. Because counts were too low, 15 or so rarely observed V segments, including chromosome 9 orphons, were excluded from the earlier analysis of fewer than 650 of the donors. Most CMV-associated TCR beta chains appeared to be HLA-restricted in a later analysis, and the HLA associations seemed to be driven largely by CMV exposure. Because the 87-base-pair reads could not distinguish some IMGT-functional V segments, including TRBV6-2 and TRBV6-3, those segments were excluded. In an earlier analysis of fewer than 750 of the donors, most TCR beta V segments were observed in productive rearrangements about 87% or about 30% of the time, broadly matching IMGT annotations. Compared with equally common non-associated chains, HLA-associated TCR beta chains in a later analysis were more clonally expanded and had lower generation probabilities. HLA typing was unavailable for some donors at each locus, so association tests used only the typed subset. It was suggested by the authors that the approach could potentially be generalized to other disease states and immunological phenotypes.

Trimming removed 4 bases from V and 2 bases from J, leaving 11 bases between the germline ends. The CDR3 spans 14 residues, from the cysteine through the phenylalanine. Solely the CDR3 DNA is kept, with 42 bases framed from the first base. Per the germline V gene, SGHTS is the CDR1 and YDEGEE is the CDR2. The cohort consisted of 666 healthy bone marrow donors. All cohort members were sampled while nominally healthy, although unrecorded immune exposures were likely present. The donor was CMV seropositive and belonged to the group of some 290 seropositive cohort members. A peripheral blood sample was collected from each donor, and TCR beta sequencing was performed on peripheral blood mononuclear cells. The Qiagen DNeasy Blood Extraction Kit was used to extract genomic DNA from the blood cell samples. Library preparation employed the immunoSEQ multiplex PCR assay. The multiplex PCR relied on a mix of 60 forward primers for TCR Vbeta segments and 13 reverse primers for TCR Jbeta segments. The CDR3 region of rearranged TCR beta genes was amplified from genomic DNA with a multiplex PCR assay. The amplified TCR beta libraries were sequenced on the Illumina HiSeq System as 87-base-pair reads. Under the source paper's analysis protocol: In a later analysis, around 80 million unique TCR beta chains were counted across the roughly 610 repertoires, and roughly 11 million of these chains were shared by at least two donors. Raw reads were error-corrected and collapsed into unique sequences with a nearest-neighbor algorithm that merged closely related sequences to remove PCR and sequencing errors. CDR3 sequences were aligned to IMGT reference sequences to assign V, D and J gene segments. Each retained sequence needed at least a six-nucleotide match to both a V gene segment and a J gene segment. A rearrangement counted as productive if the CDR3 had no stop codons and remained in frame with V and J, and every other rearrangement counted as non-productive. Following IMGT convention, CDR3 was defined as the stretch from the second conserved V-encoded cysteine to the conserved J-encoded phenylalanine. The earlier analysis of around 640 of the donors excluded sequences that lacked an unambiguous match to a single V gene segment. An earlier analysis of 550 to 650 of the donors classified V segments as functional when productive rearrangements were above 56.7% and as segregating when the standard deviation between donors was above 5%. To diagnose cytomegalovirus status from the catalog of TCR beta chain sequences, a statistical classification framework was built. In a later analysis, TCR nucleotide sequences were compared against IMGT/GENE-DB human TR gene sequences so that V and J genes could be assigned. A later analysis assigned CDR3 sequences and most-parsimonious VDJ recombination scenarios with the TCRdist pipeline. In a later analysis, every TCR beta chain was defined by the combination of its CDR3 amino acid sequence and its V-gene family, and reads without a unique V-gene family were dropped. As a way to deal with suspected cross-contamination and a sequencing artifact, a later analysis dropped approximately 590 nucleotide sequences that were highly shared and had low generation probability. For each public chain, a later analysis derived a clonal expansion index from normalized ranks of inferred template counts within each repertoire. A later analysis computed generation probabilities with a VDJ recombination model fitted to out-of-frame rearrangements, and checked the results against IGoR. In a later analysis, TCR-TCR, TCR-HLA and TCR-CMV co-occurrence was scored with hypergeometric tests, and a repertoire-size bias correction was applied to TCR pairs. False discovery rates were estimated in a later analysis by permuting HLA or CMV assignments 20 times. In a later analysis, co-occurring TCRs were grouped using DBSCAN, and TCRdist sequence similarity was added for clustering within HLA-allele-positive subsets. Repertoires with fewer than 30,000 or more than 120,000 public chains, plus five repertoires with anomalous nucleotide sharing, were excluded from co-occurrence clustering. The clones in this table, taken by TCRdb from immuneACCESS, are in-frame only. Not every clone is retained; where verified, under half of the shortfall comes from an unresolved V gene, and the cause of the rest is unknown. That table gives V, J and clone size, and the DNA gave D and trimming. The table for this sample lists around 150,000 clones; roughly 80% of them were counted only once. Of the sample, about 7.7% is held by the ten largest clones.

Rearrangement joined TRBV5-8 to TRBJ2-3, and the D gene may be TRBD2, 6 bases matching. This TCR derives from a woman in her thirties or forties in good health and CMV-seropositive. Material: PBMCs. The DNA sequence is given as TGTGCCAGCAGCAGCCGGGACTTCACAGATACGCAGTATTTT. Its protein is CASSSRDFTDTQYF.